A selection of T cell receptor beta chains follows, all from one sample in a study of PD-L1 blockade in urothelial cancer. Produced via immunoSEQ multiplex PCR; TCRdb's table is partial and in-frame only. The sample records approximately 100,000 clones, around 85% being singletons. Sequencing was performed on PBMCs, taken around atezolizumab (anti-PD-L1) treatment. These receptors were taken from a man over 45 with urothelial cancer. Both conserved end residues are part of each CDR3.

v_call: TRBV4-2; cdr3_aa: CASSQQTSGRVQNIQYF
v_call: TRBV18; cdr3_aa: CASSPRLTVRLAGGETQYF
v_call: TRBV9; cdr3_aa: CASARASAGELFF
v_call: TRBV27; cdr3_aa: CASSPYSGGTGDNTQYF
v_call: TRBV27; cdr3_aa: CASSREGQSVYSYNSPLHF
v_call: TRBV10-2; cdr3_aa: CASSVGDRPQHF
v_call: TRBV4-1; cdr3_aa: CASSQTNRGFGTDTQYF
v_call: TRBV28; cdr3_aa: CASSLAGQPQHF
v_call: TRBV7-9; cdr3_aa: CASSRVLGQGGEQYF
v_call: TRBV28; cdr3_aa: CASSLPHPARGHEQYF
v_call: TRBV19; cdr3_aa: CASSQGRSNQPQHF
v_call: TRBV19; cdr3_aa: CASSIIETGRSGANVLTF
v_call: TRBV27; cdr3_aa: CASSLSGGSSYEQYF
v_call: TRBV27; cdr3_aa: CASRRSSGSPDTQYF
v_call: TRBV7-6; cdr3_aa: CASSPTLGQGGGQETQYF
v_call: TRBV7-9; cdr3_aa: CASSSGTSGVYNEQFF
v_call: TRBV4-2; cdr3_aa: CASSQDGIRGDTEAFF
v_call: TRBV28; cdr3_aa: CASGGIGWDEKLFF
v_call: TRBV27; cdr3_aa: CASSFSGVRSYNEQFF
v_call: TRBV11-1; cdr3_aa: CASSLSGSDTQYF
v_call: TRBV7-9; cdr3_aa: CASSPNPVSGQETQYF
v_call: TRBV28; cdr3_aa: CASSLLRLAGPEQYF
v_call: TRBV28; cdr3_aa: CASSSSLTGGVYTGELFF
v_call: TRBV11-2; cdr3_aa: CASSSRLAGVYEQYF
v_call: TRBV27; cdr3_aa: CASRPTGRYEQFF
v_call: TRBV2; cdr3_aa: CASSVDSKDTQYF
v_call: TRBV30; cdr3_aa: CAWSVRGETQYF
v_call: TRBV28; cdr3_aa: CASSDPRGTLAGEQYF
v_call: TRBV11-1; cdr3_aa: CASSLRLAEYNEQFF
v_call: TRBV7-8; cdr3_aa: CASSFGQTNTEAFF
v_call: TRBV7-2; cdr3_aa: CASSLGGLRGRATGELFF
v_call: TRBV6-5; cdr3_aa: CASSYSGRGAYEQYF
v_call: TRBV4-2; cdr3_aa: CASSQRLAGNTDTQYF
v_call: TRBV5-6; cdr3_aa: CASSRGVEQYF
v_call: TRBV9; cdr3_aa: CASSVGQSTNTGELFF
v_call: TRBV10-1; cdr3_aa: CASSEIGDRGTGELFF
v_call: TRBV13; cdr3_aa: CASSTRGKTSTDTQYF
v_call: TRBV14; cdr3_aa: CASSQVAHEQYF
v_call: TRBV7-2; cdr3_aa: CASSHDRLSNQPQHF
v_call: TRBV7-9; cdr3_aa: CASSSGSGTFKSSYNEQFF
v_call: TRBV11-2; cdr3_aa: CASSSDRAVGYTF